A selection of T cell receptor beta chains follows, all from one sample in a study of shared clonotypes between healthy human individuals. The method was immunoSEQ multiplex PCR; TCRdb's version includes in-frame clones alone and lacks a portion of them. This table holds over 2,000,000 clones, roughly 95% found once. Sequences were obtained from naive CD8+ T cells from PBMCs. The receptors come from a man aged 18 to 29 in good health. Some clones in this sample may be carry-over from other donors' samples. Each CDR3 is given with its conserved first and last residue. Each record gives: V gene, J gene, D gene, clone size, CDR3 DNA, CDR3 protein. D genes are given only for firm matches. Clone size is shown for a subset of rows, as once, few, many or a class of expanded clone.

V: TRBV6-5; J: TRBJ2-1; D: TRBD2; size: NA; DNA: TGTGCCAGCAGCTGGACTAGCGCGTACAATGAGCAGTTCTTC; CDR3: CASSWTSAYNEQFF
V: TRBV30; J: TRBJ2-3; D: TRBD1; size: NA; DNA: TGTGCCTGGAGTGTCGGGACAGGGACTAGCACAGATACGCAGTATTTT; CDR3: CAWSVGTGTSTDTQYF
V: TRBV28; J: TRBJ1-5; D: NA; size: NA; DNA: TGTGCCAGCAGTAGCCCGGCCGGGACCGCCTTCGGGCCCCAGCATTTT; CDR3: CASSSPAGTAFGPQHF
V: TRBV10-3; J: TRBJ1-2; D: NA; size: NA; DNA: TGTGCCATCAGTGACGGGTTAGGGAGCTATGGCTACACCTTC; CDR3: CAISDGLGSYGYTF
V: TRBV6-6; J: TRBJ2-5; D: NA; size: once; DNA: TGTGCCAGCAGTTACTCAGGGGCCGGTGAGACCCAGTACTTC; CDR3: CASSYSGAGETQYF
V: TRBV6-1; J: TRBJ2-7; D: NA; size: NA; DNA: TGTGCCAGCAGTGAAGCCCGGAAGTCCAGCGGGGAGCAGTACTTC; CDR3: CASSEARKSSGEQYF
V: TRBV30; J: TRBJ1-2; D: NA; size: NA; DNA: TGTGCCTGGAGCCAAAGCGCGCCCTATGGCTACACCTTC; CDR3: CAWSQSAPYGYTF
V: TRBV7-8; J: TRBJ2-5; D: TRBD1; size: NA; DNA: TGTGCCAGCAGCCAGACTCCACAGGGGCGGGAGACCCAGTACTTC; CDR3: CASSQTPQGRETQYF
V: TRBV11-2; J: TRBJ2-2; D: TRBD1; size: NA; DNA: TGTGCCAGCAGCTTTGGCCCGGGGACAGGGGAAGCCGGGGAGCTGTTTTTT; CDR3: CASSFGPGTGEAGELFF
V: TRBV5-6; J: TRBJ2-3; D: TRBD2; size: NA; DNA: TGTGCCAGCAGCTTGGGAACTAGCGGGAGAACGGGTACGCAGTATTTT; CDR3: CASSLGTSGRTGTQYF
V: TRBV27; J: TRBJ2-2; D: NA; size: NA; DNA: TGTGCCAGCACCGGGATCACCCAGCCCCCGAACACCGGGGAGCTGTTTTTT; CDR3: CASTGITQPPNTGELFF
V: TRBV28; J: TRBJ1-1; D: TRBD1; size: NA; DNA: TGTGCCAGCAGTGGGGACAGGGAGATGAACACTGAAGCTTTCTTT; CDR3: CASSGDREMNTEAFF
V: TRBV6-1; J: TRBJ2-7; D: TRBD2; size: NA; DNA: TGTGCCAGCAGTGAGACGTCCGGGACTAGGGGCGAGCAGTACTTC; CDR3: CASSETSGTRGEQYF
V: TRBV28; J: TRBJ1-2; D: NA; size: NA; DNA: TGTGCCAGCAGTTTGGGACACTTTAACTATGGCTACACCTTC; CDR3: CASSLGHFNYGYTF
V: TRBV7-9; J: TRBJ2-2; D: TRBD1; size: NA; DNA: TGTGCCAGCAGCGGGACAGGGGGGATCGGGGAGCTGTTTTTT; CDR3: CASSGTGGIGELFF
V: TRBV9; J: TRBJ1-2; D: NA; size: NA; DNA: TGTGCCAGCAGCGTAGGAACTGCCAGGGCTGGCTACACCTTC; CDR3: CASSVGTARAGYTF
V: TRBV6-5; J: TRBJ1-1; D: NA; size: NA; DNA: TGTGCCAGCACCTCCGGGGGCGTATCCGAAGCTTTCTTT; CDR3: CASTSGGVSEAFF
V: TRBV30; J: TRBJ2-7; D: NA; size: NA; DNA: TGTGCCTGGGCCCCTAAGGGACAAGGGCTAAACTACGAGCAGTACTTC; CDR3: CAWAPKGQGLNYEQYF
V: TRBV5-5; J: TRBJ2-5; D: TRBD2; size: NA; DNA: TGTGCCAGCAGCTTGAGCGGGAGAGAACAAGAGACCCAGTACTTC; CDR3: CASSLSGREQETQYF
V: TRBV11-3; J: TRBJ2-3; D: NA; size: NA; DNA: TGTGCCAGCAGCTTAGTAGACACAGATACGCAGTATTTT; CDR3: CASSLVDTDTQYF
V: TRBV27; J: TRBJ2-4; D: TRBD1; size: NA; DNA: TGTGCCAGCGCCTTCCGGGACAGAAAAAACATTCAGTACTTC; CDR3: CASAFRDRKNIQYF
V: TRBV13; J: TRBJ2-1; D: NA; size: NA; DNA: TGTGCCAGCAGCTTAGGGGTAGGTCCCTACAATGAGCAGTTCTTC; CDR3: CASSLGVGPYNEQFF